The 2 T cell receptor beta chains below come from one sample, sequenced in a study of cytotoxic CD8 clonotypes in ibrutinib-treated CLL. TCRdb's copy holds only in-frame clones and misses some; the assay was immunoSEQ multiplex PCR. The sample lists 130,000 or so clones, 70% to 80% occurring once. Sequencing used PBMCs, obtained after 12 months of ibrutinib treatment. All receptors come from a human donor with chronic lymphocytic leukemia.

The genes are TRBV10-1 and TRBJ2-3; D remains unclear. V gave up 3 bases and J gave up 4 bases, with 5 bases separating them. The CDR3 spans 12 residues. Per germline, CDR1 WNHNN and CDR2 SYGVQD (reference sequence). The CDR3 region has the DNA TGCGCCAGCAGTGATTCTCCAGATACGCAGTATTTT. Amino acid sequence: CASSDSPDTQYF.

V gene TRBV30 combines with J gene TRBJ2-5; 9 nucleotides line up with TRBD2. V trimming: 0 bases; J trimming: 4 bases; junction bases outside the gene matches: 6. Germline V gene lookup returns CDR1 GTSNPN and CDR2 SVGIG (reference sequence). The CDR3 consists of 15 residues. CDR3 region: CAWSVGAGGGETQYF. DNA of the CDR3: TGTGCCTGGAGTGTTGGGGCGGGAGGGGGAGAGACCCAGTACTTC. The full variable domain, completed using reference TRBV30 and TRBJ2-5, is SQTIHQWPATLVQPVGSPLSLECTVEGTSNPNLYWYRQAAGRGLQLLFYSVGIGQISSEVPQNLSASRPQDRQFILSSKKLLLSDSGFYLCAWSVGAGGGETQYFGPGTRLLVL.